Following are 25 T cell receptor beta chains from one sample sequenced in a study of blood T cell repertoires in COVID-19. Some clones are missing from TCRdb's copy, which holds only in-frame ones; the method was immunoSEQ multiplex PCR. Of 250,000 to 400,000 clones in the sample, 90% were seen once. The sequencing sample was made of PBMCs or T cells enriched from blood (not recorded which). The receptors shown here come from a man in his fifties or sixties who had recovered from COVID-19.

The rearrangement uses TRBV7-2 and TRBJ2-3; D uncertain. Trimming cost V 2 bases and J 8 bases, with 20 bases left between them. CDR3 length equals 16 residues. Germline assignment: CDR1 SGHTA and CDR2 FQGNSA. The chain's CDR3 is CASSLSSTAVAGTQYF. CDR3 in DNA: TGTGCCAGCAGCTTAAGTAGCACTGCCGTCGCTGGTACGCAGTATTTT.

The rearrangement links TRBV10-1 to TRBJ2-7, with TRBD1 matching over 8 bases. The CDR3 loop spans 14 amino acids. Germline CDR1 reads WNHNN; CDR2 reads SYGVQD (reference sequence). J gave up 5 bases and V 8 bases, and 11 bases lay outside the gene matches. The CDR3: CASGPNRGTNEQYF. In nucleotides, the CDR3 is TGCGCCAGCGGCCCTAACAGGGGGACCAACGAGCAGTACTTC.

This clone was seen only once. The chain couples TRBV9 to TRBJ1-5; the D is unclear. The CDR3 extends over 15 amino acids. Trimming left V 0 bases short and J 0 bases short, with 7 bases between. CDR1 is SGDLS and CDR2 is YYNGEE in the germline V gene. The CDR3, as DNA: TGTGCCAGCAGCGTAGGACAAAATAGCAATCAGCCCCAGCATTTT. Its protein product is CASSVGQNSNQPQHF.

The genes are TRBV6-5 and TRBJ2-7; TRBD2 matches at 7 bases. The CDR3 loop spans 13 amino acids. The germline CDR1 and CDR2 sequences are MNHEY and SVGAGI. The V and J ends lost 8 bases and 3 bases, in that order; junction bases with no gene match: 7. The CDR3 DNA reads TGTGCCAGCTGTCAGGGCGGGGGCTACGAGCAGTACTTC. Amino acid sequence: CASCQGGGYEQYF.

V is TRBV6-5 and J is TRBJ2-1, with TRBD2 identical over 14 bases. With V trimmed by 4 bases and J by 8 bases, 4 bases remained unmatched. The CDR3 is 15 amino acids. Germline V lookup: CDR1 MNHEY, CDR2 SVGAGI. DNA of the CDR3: TGTGCCAGCAGTTCTTGGACTAGCGGGGGGTATGAGCAGTTCTTC. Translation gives CASSSWTSGGYEQFF.

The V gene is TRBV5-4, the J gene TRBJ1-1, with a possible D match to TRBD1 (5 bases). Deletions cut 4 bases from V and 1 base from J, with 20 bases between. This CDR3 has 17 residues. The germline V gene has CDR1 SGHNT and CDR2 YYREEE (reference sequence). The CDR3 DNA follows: TGTGCCAGCAGCCGGGCTGCGGGGCGGGGTGGGAACACTGAAGCTTTCTTT. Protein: CASSRAAGRGGNTEAFF. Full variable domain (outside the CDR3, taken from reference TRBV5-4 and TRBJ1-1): ETGVTQSPTHLIKTRGQQVTLRCSSQSGHNTVSWYQQALGQGPQFIFQYYREEENGRGNFPPRFSGLQFPNYSSELNVNALELDDSALYLCASSRAAGRGGNTEAFFGQGTRLTVV.

The chain's CDR3 is CASSLVSSVPNEQFF. The DNA of the CDR3 is TGTGCCAGCAGCTTAGTCTCTAGTGTACCCAATGAGCAGTTCTTC. V and J are TRBV11-2 and TRBJ2-1; no reliable D call. V was trimmed by 1 base and J by 6 bases, leaving 13 bases between them. Germline V lookup: CDR1 SGHAT, CDR2 FQNNGV. The CDR3 spans 15 residues. Based on the CDR3 plus reference TRBV11-2 and TRBJ2-1, the full variable domain is EAGVAQSPRYKIIEKRQSVAFWCNPISGHATLYWYQQILGQGPKLLIQFQNNGVVDDSQLPKDRFSAERLKGVDSTLKIQPAKLEDSAVYLCASSLVSSVPNEQFFGPGTRLTVL.

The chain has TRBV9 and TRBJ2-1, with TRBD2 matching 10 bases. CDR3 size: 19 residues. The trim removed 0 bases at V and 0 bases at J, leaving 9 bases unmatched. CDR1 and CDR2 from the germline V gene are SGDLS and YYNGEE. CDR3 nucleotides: TGTGCCAGCAGCGTAGTCGGAGCGGGGGGGCCTAGCTCCTACAATGAGCAGTTCTTC. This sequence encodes CASSVVGAGGPSSYNEQFF.

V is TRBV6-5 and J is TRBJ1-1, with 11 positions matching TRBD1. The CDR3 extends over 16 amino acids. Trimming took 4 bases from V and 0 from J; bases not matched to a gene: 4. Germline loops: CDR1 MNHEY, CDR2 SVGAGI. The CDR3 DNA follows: TGTGCCAGCAGTTGGACAGGGGGCATCGTGAACACTGAAGCTTTCTTT. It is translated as CASSWTGGIVNTEAFF.

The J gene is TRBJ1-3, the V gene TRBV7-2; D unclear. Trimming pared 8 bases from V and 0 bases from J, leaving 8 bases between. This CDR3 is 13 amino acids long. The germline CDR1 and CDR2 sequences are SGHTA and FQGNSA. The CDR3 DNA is TGTGCCAGCCTGGAGGTCTCTGGAAACACCATATATTTT. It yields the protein CASLEVSGNTIYF.

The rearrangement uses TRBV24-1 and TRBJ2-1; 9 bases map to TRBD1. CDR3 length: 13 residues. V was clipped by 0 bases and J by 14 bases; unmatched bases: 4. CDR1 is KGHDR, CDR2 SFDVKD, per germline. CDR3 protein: CATSDLLQGAKFF. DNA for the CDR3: TGTGCCACCAGTGATTTGCTACAGGGGGCCAAGTTCTTC.

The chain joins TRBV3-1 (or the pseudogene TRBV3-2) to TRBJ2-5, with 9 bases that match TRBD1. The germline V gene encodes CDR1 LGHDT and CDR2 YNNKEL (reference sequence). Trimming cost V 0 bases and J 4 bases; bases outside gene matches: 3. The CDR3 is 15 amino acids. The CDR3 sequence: CASSQEPTGGETQYF. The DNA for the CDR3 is TGTGCCAGCAGCCAAGAGCCGACAGGGGGAGAGACCCAGTACTTC.

In DNA form, the CDR3 reads TGTGCCAGCAGCCCCACCGGAGCTTCTCAGGGCTCTGAAGCTTTCTTT. It translates to CASSPTGASQGSEAFF. The V and J genes are TRBV9 and TRBJ1-1; weak D call: TRBD1 (5 bases). The germline V gene has CDR1 SGDLS and CDR2 YYNGEE. The CDR3 covers 16 residues. Trimming shortened V by 4 bases and J by 6 bases, and 22 bases separated the two germline ends.

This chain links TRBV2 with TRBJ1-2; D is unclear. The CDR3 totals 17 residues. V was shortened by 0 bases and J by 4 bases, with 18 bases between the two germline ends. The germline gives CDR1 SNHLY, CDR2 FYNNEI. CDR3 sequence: CASSEAVYRGSGYGYTF. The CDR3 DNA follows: TGTGCCAGCAGTGAAGCAGTTTATCGTGGCAGTGGCTATGGCTACACCTTC.

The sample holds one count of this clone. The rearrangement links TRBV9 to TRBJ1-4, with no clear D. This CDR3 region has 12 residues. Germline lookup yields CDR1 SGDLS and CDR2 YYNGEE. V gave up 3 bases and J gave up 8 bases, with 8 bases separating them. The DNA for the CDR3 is TGTGCCAGCAGCGGAGCCGGGGAAAAACTGTTTTTT. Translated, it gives CASSGAGEKLFF.

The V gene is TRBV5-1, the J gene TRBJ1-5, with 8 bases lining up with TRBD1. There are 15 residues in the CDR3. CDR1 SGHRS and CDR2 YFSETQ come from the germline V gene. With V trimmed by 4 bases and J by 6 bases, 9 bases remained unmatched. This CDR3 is CASSPGQGPGQPQHF. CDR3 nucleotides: TGCGCCAGCAGCCCCGGACAGGGACCGGGTCAGCCCCAGCATTTT.

The CDR3 nucleotides are TGTGCCAGCGGAGGGGGCAGGAACACTGAAGCTTTCTTT. This translates into CASGGGRNTEAFF. This chain joins TRBV2 and TRBJ1-1; TRBD1 aligns across 7 bases. Unmatched junction bases numbered 4, after V lost 8 bases and J lost 1 base. Germline V gene lookup returns CDR1 SNHLY and CDR2 FYNNEI. The CDR3 extends over 13 amino acids.

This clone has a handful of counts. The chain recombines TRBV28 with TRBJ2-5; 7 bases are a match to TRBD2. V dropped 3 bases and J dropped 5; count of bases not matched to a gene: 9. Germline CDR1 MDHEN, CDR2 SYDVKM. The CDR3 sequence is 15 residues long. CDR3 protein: CASSFGAGVGETQYF. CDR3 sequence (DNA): TGTGCCAGCAGTTTTGGTGCGGGAGTTGGGGAGACCCAGTACTTC.

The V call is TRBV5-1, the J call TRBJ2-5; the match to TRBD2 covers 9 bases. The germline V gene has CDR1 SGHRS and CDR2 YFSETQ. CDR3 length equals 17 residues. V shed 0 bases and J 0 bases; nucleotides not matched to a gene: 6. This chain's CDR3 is CASSLGGLAPYQETQYF. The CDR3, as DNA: TGCGCCAGCAGCTTGGGGGGACTAGCCCCGTACCAAGAGACCCAGTACTTC. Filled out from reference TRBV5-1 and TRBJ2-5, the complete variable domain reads KAGVTQTPRYLIKTRGQQVTLSCSPISGHRSVSWYQQTPGQGLQFLFEYFSETQRNKGNFPGRFSGRQFSNSRSEMNVSTLELGDSALYLCASSLGGLAPYQETQYFGPGTRLLVL.

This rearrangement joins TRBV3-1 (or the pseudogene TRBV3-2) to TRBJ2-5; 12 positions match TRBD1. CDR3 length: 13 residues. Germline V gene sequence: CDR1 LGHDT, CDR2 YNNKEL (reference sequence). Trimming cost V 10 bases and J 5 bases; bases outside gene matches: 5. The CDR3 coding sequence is TGTGCCACCGGGACAGGGGGCCGGGAGACCCAGTACTTC. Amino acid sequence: CATGTGGRETQYF.

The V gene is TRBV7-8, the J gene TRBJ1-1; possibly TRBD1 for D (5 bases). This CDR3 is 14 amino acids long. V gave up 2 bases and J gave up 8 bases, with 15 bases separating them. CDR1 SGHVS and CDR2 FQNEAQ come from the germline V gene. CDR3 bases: TGTGCCAGCAGCTTATTTGGAAGGGAGGGGGAAGCTTTCTTT. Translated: CASSLFGREGEAFF.

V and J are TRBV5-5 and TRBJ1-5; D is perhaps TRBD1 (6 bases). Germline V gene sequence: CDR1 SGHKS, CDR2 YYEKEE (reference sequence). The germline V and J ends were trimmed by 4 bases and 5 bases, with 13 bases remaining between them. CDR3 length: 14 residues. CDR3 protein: CASSADRSYQPQHF. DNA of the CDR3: TGTGCCAGCAGCGCCGACAGGAGCTATCAGCCCCAGCATTTT.

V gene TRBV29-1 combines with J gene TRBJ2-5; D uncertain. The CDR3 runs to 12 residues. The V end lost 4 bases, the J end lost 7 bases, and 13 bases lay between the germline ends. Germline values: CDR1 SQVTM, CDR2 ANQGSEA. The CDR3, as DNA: TGCAGCGTTGGCGTGGGCCCCGGGACCCAGTACTTC. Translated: CSVGVGPGTQYF.

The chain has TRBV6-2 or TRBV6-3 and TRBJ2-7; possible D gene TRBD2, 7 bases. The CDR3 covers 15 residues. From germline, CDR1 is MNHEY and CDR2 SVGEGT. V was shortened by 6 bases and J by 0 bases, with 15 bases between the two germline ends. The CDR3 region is CASSTYRGASYEQYF. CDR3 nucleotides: TGTGCCAGCAGCACCTACCGGGGGGCCTCCTACGAGCAGTACTTC.

In nucleotides, the CDR3 is TGTGCCAGCAGCAACGGGACAGGGTTCGCCACTGAAGCTTTCTTT. Protein sequence: CASSNGTGFATEAFF. This chain uses TRBV21-1 with TRBJ1-1; no check of the table's D call, TRBD1, against the DNA was made. TRBV21-1 is noted as a pseudogene. The CDR3 has 15 amino acids.